The source of this T cell receptor (beta chain) is a study of cytomegalovirus exposure and HLA in healthy donors. Study details: Within the Caucasian-associated ancestry cluster were approximately 77% of the approximately 400 genotyped donors. Study-level results: Later genetic work tied a missense DCLRE1C variant to beta-chain V and J trimming. Later analysis revealed greater clonal expansion in HLA-associated TCR beta chains than in equally common others.

The trim removed 6 bases at V and 4 bases at J, leaving 18 bases unmatched. CDR3 length: 19 residues. Germline V gene data show CDR1 as SGHTA and CDR2 as FQGNSA. Comment on this clone: Its specificity is unknown.

13 Jbeta primers and 60 Vbeta primers were used for the PCR. Generated by immunoSEQ multiplex PCR, the TCRdb table keeps only in-frame clones and is missing some. The sample has approximately 150,000 clones; approximately 90% are singletons. The sequence derives from a woman in her twenties or thirties in good health and CMV-seronegative. The specimen was PBMCs. The chain employs TRBV7-2 and TRBJ2-5, with 12 bases aligning to TRBD1. The DNA of the CDR3 is TGTGCCAGCAGTCACCGACTCAGGGGGACAGGGGGCGGCGGAGAGACCCAGTACTTC. This gives the protein CASSHRLRGTGGGGETQYF.